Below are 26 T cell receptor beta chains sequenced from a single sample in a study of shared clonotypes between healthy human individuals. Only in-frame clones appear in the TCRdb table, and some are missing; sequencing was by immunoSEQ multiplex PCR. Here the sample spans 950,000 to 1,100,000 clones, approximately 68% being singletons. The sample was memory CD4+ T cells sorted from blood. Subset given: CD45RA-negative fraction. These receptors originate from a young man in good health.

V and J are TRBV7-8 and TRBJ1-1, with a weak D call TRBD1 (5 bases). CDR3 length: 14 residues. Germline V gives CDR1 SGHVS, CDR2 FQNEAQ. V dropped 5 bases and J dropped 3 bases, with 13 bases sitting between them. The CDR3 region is CASSKRGLDTEAFF. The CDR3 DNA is TGTGCCAGCAGCAAGAGGGGACTGGACACTGAAGCTTTCTTT.

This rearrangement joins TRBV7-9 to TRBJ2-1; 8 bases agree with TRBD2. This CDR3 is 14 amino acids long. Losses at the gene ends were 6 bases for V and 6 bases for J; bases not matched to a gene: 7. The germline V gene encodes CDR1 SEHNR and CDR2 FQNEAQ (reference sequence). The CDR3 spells CASRPAGTSNEQFF. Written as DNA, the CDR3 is TGTGCCAGCAGGCCGGCCGGGACTAGCAATGAGCAGTTCTTC.

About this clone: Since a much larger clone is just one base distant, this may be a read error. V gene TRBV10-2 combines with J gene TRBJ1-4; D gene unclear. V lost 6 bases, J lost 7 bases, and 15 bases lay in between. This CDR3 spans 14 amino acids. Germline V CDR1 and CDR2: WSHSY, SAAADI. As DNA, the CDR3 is TGCGCCAGCAGCAGGTCGCTTGTGGGTGAAAAACTGTTTTTT. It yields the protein CASSRSLVGEKLFF.

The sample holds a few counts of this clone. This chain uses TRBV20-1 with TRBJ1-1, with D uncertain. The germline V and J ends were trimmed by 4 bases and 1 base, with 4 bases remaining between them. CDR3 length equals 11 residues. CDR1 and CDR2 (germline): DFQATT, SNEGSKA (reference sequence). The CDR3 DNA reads TGCAGTGCTACCCGGAACACTGAAGCTTTCTTT. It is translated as CSATRNTEAFF.

The CDR3 DNA reads as TGTGCCAGCAGTCTCGGACAGAAAGGGAAACGAAGCTACGAGCAGTACTTC. It specifies CASSLGQKGKRSYEQYF. The V gene is TRBV14, the J gene TRBJ2-7; D is possibly TRBD1 (6 bases). V shed 6 bases and J shed 3 bases, with 24 bases lying between them. Germline-derived CDR1 and CDR2 are SGHDN and FVKESK. This CDR3 contains 17 residues.

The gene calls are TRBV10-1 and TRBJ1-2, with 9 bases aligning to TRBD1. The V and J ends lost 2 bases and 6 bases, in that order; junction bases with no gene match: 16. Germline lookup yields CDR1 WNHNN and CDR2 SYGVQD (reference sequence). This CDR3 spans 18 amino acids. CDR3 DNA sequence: TGCGCCAGCAGTGAGCCCCGGGACAGGGACCCGACTTATGATGGCTACACCTTC. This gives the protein CASSEPRDRDPTYDGYTF.

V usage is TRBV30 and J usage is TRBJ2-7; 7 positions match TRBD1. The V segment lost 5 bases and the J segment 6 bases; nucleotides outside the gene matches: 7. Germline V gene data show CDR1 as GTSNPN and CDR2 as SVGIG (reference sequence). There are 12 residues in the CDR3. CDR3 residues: CAWGQVLGEQYF. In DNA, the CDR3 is TGTGCCTGGGGACAGGTGTTGGGCGAGCAGTACTTC.

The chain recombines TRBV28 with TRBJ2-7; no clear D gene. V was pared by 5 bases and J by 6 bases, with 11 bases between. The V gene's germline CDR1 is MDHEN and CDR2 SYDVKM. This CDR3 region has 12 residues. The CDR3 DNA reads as TGTGCCAGCAGTCCTTTGGGTTCCGAGCAGTACTTC. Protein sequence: CASSPLGSEQYF.

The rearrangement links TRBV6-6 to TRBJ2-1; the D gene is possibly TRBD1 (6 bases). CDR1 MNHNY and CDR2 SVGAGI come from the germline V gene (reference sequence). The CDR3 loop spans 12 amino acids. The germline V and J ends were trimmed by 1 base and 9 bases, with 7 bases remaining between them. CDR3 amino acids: CASSYLDSEQFF. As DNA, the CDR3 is TGTGCCAGCAGTTACTTGGACAGTGAGCAGTTCTTC.

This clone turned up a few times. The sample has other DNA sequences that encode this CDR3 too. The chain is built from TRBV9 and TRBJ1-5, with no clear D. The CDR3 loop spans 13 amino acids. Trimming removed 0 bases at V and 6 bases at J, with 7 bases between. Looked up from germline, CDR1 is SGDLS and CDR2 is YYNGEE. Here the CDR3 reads CASSVDPSQPQHF. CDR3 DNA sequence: TGTGCCAGCAGCGTAGATCCTTCTCAGCCCCAGCATTTT.

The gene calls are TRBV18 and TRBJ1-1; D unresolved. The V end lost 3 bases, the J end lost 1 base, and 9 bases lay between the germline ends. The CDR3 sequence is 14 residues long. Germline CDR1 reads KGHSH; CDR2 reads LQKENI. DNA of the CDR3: TGTGCCAGCTCACCCCTCAGGCCGAACACTGAAGCTTTCTTT. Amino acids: CASSPLRPNTEAFF.

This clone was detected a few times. Written as DNA, the CDR3 is TGTGCCAGCAGCTTATCGGCGGACCCGGGGAAGACCCAGTACTTC. It specifies CASSLSADPGKTQYF. The chain joins TRBV11-2 to TRBJ2-5, with TRBD2 as a possible D gene (5 bases). V lost 2 bases and J lost 6, with 16 bases in between. The CDR3 is made up of 15 amino acids. In germline, CDR1 is SGHAT, CDR2 FQNNGV.

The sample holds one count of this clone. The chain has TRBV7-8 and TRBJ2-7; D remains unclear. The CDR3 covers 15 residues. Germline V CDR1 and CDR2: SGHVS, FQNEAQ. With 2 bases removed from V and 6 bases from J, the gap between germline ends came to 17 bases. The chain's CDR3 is CASSLTRTSPIEQYF. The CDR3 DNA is TGTGCCAGCAGCTTAACCCGGACCAGTCCGATCGAGCAGTACTTC.

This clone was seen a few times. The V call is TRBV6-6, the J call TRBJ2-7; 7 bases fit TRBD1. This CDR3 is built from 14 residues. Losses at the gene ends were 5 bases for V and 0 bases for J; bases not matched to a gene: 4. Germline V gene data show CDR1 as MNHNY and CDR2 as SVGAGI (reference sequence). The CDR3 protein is CASSPPGGSYEQYF. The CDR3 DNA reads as TGTGCCAGCAGTCCCCCAGGGGGCTCCTACGAGCAGTACTTC.

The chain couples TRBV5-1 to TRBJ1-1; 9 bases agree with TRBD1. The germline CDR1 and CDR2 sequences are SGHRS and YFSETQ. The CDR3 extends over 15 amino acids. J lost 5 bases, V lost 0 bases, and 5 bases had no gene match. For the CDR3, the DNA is TGCGCCAGCAGCTTGGACACCGGGACAGGGACTGAAGCTTTCTTT. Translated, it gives CASSLDTGTGTEAFF.

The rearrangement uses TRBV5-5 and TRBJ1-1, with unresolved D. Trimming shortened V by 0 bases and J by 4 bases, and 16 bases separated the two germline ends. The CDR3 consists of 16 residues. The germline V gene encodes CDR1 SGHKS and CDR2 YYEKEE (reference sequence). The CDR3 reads CASSLDATGRVTEAFF. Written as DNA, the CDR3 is TGTGCCAGCAGCTTGGATGCTACGGGTCGAGTCACTGAAGCTTTCTTT.

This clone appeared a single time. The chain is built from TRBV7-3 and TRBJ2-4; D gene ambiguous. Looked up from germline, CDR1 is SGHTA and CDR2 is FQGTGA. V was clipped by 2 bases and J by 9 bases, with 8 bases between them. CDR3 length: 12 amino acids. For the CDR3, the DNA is TGTGCCAGCAGCTTAGACCAAGGCATTCAGTACTTC. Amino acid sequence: CASSLDQGIQYF.

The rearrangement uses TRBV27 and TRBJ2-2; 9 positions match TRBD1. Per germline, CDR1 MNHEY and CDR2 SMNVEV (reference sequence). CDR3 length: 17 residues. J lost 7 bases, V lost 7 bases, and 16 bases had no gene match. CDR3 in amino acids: CASTILRGQGRNGELFF. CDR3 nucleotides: TGTGCCAGCACCATCCTCCGGGGACAGGGCCGGAACGGGGAGCTGTTTTTT.

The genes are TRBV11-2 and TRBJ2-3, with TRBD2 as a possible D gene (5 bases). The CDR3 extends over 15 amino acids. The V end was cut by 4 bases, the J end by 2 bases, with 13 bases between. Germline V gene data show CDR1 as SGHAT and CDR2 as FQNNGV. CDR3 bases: TGTGCCAGCAGCTCCTCCGGGATTTACACAGATACGCAGTATTTT. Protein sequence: CASSSSGIYTDTQYF. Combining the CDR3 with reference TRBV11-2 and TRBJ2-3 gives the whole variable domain EAGVAQSPRYKIIEKRQSVAFWCNPISGHATLYWYQQILGQGPKLLIQFQNNGVVDDSQLPKDRFSAERLKGVDSTLKIQPAKLEDSAVYLCASSSSGIYTDTQYFGPGTRLTVL.

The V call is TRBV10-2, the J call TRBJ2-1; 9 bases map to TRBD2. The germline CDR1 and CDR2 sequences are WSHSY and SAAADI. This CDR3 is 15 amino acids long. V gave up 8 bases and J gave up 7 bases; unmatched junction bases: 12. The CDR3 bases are TGCGCCAGCTACTCAGGGACTAGCAGTAGAAATGAGCAGTTCTTC. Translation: CASYSGTSSRNEQFF.

This CDR3 is CSVGVGRAEAFF. The CDR3 coding sequence is TGCAGCGTTGGAGTAGGACGGGCGGAAGCTTTCTTT. The chain is built from TRBV29-1 and TRBJ1-1; D gene ambiguous. CDR3 length: 12 amino acids. Deletions cut 4 bases from V and 8 bases from J, with 14 bases between. The germline gives CDR1 SQVTM, CDR2 ANQGSEA.

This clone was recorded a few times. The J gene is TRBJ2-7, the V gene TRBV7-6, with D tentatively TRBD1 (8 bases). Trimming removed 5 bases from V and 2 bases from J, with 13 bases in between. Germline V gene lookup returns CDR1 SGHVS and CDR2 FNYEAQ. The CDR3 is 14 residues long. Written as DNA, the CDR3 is TGTGCCAGCAGCAAACAGGGGGGGCCCTACGAGCAGTACTTC. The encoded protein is CASSKQGGPYEQYF.

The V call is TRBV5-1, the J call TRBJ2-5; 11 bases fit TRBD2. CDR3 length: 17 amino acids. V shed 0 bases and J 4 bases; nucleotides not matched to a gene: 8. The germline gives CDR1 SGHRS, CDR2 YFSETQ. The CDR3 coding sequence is TGCGCCAGCAGCTTGGAGGGGCTAGCGGGAGGCCTAGAGACCCAGTACTTC. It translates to CASSLEGLAGGLETQYF.

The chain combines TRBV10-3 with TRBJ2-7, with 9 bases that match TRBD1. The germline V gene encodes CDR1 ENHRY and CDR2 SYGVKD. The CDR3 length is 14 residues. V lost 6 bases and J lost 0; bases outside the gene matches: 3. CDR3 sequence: CAIRQTGGSYEQYF. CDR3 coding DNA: TGTGCCATCAGACAGACAGGGGGCTCCTACGAGCAGTACTTC.

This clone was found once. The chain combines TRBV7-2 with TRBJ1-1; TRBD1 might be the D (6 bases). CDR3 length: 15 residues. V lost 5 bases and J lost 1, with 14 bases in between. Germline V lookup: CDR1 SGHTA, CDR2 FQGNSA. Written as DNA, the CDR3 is TGTGCCAGCAGCGGCGGGACATTGGGGAACACTGAAGCTTTCTTT. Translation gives CASSGGTLGNTEAFF.

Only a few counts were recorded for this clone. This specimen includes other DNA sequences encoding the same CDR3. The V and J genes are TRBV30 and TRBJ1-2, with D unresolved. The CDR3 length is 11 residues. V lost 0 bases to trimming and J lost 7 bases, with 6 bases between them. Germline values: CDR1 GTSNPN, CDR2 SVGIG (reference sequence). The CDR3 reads CAWSVRGGYTF. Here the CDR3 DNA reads TGTGCCTGGAGTGTACGAGGTGGCTACACCTTC.